This T cell receptor (beta chain) was found in a study of T cells in Graves' hyperthyroidism and ophthalmopathy. TCR beta CDR3 sequences were amplified from RNA transcripts. Using the HTBI primer set, a first-round RT-PCR was run on the TCR CDR3. Each CDR3 protein is one row after TCRdb ran MiXCR on the multiplex PCR reads. The table includes some 510,000 distinct CDR3 sequences, roughly 46% detected once. This clonotype was counted many times. What it binds is not known. CDR1 is SQVTM and CDR2 is ANQGSEA in the germline V gene. Trimming removed 7 bases from V and 3 bases from J; junction bases left unmatched: 6. The CDR3 is made up of 13 amino acids. Overall study results and limits: Separating ophthalmopathy from stable hyperthyroidism was achieved by a 13 V-J model.

The clonotype was recovered from a woman under 30 with Graves' hyperthyroidism. The chain carries TRBV29-1 and TRBJ2-7; 10 bases align to TRBD1. The specimen was peripheral blood or thyroid tissue (not recorded which). CDR3 nucleotide sequence: TGCAGCGCAGCCGGGACAGGGGACTACGAGCAGTACTTC. As protein: CSAAGTGDYEQYF.